Presented here are 20 T cell receptor beta chains from one specimen sequenced in a study of blood T cell repertoires in COVID-19. TCRdb's table, derived via immunoSEQ multiplex PCR, lists solely in-frame clones and lacks some. This sample has fewer than 350,000 clones, with around nine tenths found just once. Specimen: PBMCs or T cells enriched from blood (not recorded which). These TCRs come from a woman aged 25 to 39 who had been exposed to COVID-19.

V is TRBV7-8 and J is TRBJ2-3, with 9 positions matching TRBD2. With V trimmed by 2 bases and J by 0 bases, 12 bases remained unmatched. The V gene's germline CDR1 is SGHVS and CDR2 FQNEAQ. The CDR3 spans 19 residues. The CDR3 reads CASSLSGGREGSSTDTQYF. For the CDR3, the DNA is TGTGCCAGCAGCTTATCCGGTGGGCGGGAGGGTTCTAGCACAGATACGCAGTATTTT.

The chain joins TRBV7-2 to TRBJ2-7; maybe TRBD2 (5 bases). Trimming removed 0 bases at V and 0 bases at J, with 9 bases between. Germline assignment: CDR1 SGHTA and CDR2 FQGNSA. The CDR3 is 15 residues long. The CDR3 region is CASSLAGLASYEQYF. The CDR3 region has the DNA TGTGCCAGCAGCTTAGCAGGGCTAGCCTCCTACGAGCAGTACTTC.

The chain recombines TRBV27 with TRBJ2-1; D is uncertain. Trimming took off 0 bases at V and 8 bases at J, with 11 bases between the two ends. The CDR3 loop spans 14 amino acids. Germline values: CDR1 MNHEY, CDR2 SMNVEV (reference sequence). In DNA form, the CDR3 reads TGTGCCAGCAGTTTATCGTTAGGTGCGGATGAGCAGTTCTTC. This gives the protein CASSLSLGADEQFF.

V and J are TRBV5-5 and TRBJ2-5; TRBD2 matches 7 bases. There are 14 residues in the CDR3. CDR1 SGHKS and CDR2 YYEKEE come from the germline V gene (reference sequence). The trim removed 4 bases at V and 0 bases at J, leaving 3 bases unmatched. The CDR3 DNA sequence: TGTGCCAGCAGCACGACTAGCTACCAAGAGACCCAGTACTTC. It codes for CASSTTSYQETQYF.

This chain links TRBV11-2 with TRBJ1-1, with TRBD1 matching over 7 bases. The CDR3 sequence is 13 residues long. The V segment lost 5 bases and the J segment 11 bases; nucleotides outside the gene matches: 11. Germline V gene lookup returns CDR1 SGHAT and CDR2 FQNNGV. The CDR3 bases are TGTGCCAGCAGCCCAATGACAGGGTTAGGGGCTTTCTTT. It specifies CASSPMTGLGAFF.

The chain is built from TRBV12-3 or TRBV12-4 and TRBJ2-5; 8 bases map to TRBD1. This CDR3 has 13 amino acids. The V segment lost 5 bases and the J segment 5 bases; nucleotides outside the gene matches: 4. As DNA, the CDR3 is TGTGCCAGCAGTGCCTCAGGGGGCGAGACCCAGTACTTC. This codes for CASSASGGETQYF.

The chain links TRBV14 to TRBJ1-6, with D tentatively TRBD1 (6 bases). Trimming left V 4 bases short and J 10 bases short, with 8 bases between. The CDR3 loop spans 12 amino acids. Germline CDR1 SGHDN, CDR2 FVKESK. As DNA, the CDR3 is TGTGCCAGCAGCCGAACAGGGTCACCCCTCCACTTT. It yields the protein CASSRTGSPLHF.

This clone was detected only a few times. Other DNA sequences in the sample encode the same CDR3. The chain employs TRBV3-1 (or the pseudogene TRBV3-2) and TRBJ2-7; 11 bases match TRBD2. CDR3 size: 15 residues. Germline CDR1 reads LGHDT; CDR2 reads YNNKEL (reference sequence). Trimming removed 0 bases from V and 2 bases from J; junction bases left unmatched: 0. The CDR3 spells CASSQELAGAYEQYF. DNA for the CDR3: TGTGCCAGCAGCCAAGAACTAGCGGGGGCCTACGAGCAGTACTTC.

The chain carries TRBV6-2 or TRBV6-3 and TRBJ2-5, with D uncertain. Trimming left V 5 bases short and J 5 bases short, with 15 bases between. From germline, CDR1 is MNHEY and CDR2 SVGEGT. The CDR3 runs to 14 residues. CDR3 residues: CASSPPQDMETQYF. The CDR3, as DNA: TGTGCCAGCAGTCCCCCCCAGGATATGGAGACCCAGTACTTC.

The chain recombines TRBV29-1 with TRBJ2-3; D gene uncertain. The ends were cut back, 0 bases at V and 2 bases at J, with 9 bases in the middle. In germline, CDR1 is SQVTM, CDR2 ANQGSEA. CDR3 length: 14 amino acids. CDR3 sequence (DNA): TGCAGCGTTGAAGACTGGCTTCTCACAGATACGCAGTATTTT. This gives the protein CSVEDWLLTDTQYF.

A word on this clone: The junction differs from germline at one of its ends, possibly a read error. This chain connects TRBV18 to TRBJ2-2; D is possibly TRBD2 (5 bases). Germline assignment: CDR1 KGHSH and CDR2 LQKENI. There are 15 residues in the CDR3. CDR3 residues: CASSPFSGNSGELFF. DNA of the CDR3: TGTGCCAGCTCACCATTTTCGGGGAACTCCGGGGAGCTGTTTTTT.

This chain connects TRBV5-1 to TRBJ2-7; D not resolved. Germline V gene lookup returns CDR1 SGHRS and CDR2 YFSETQ. The V and J ends lost 4 bases and 3 bases respectively, with 17 bases between them. The CDR3 runs 15 residues. The CDR3 bases are TGCGCCAGCAGCCCTGACTCCTTTGGATACTACGAGCAGTACTTC. Translated, it gives CASSPDSFGYYEQYF.

The chain employs TRBV12-3 or TRBV12-4 and TRBJ2-1, with D perhaps TRBD2 (5 bases). The V gene lost 3 bases and the J gene lost 7 bases, with 7 bases spanning the gap. The CDR3 spans 12 residues. The CDR3 reads CASSFAGNEQFF. CDR3 nucleotide sequence: TGTGCCAGCAGTTTCGCGGGTAATGAGCAGTTCTTC.

CDR3 nucleotide sequence: TGTGCCAGCAGCGTACCAGCGGGAGGGCCTGGGAACACCGGGGAGCTGTTTTTT. It encodes CASSVPAGGPGNTGELFF. V gene TRBV9 combines with J gene TRBJ2-2; 10 bases fit TRBD2. V was clipped by 1 base and J by 1 base; unmatched bases: 7. This CDR3 has 18 amino acids. Germline V gene sequence: CDR1 SGDLS, CDR2 YYNGEE.

In DNA, the CDR3 is TGTGCCAGCAGCCCGTCGAGGGAAAGAGTATTGTATGGCTACACCTTC. It translates to CASSPSRERVLYGYTF. J is TRBJ1-2 and V is TRBV3-1 (or the pseudogene TRBV3-2); D call uncertain. The length of the CDR3 is 16 residues. Germline CDR1 and CDR2: LGHDT and YNNKEL (reference sequence). Deletions cut 4 bases from V and 5 bases from J, with 20 bases between.

This clone has a single count. Other DNA variants within this sample encode the same CDR3. V is TRBV28 and J is TRBJ1-5; D gene ambiguous. Germline CDR1 and CDR2: MDHEN and SYDVKM. The CDR3 has 12 residues. V lost 7 bases, J lost 4 bases, and 8 bases lay in between. CDR3 coding DNA: TGTGCCAGCAAATCCCCTAATCAGCCCCAGCATTTT. Translated: CASKSPNQPQHF. The full variable domain, completed using reference TRBV28 and TRBJ1-5, is DVKVTQSSRYLVKRTGEKVFLECVQDMDHENMFWYRQDPGLGLRLIYFSYDVKMKEKGDIPEGYSVSREKKERFSLILESASTNQTSMYLCASKSPNQPQHFGDGTRLSIL.

The chain uses TRBV10-3 and TRBJ2-7, with 12 bases identical to TRBD2. The germline CDR1 and CDR2 sequences are ENHRY and SYGVKD. The CDR3 totals 15 residues. V was pared by 6 bases and J by 7 bases, with 10 bases of the junction left unmatched. The CDR3 spells CAISASSGRAGEQYF. CDR3 bases: TGTGCCATCAGCGCATCTAGCGGGAGGGCCGGGGAGCAGTACTTC.

V usage is TRBV24-1 and J usage is TRBJ2-5; TRBD2 agrees at 14 bases. The CDR3 runs 21 residues. Germline CDR1 reads KGHDR; CDR2 reads SFDVKD. V shed 4 bases and J 4 bases; nucleotides not matched to a gene: 19. The DNA of the CDR3 is TGTGCCACCAGTGACGTCGCGGGGGTGACTAGCGGGAGGGCCCGGAGAGAGACCCAGTACTTC. Residues: CATSDVAGVTSGRARRETQYF.

This chain links TRBV9 with TRBJ2-7, with D perhaps matching TRBD2 (5 bases). V lost 0 bases and J lost 6, with 10 bases in between. This CDR3 spans 13 amino acids. The germline V gene encodes CDR1 SGDLS and CDR2 YYNGEE. CDR3 sequence: CASSVASGGEQYF. CDR3 sequence (DNA): TGTGCCAGCAGCGTAGCGTCCGGAGGCGAGCAGTACTTC.

This chain joins TRBV14 and TRBJ2-1; D perhaps matches TRBD2 (5 bases). V was shortened by 1 base and J by 9 bases, with 16 bases between the two germline ends. Per the germline V gene, CDR1 is SGHDN and CDR2 is FVKESK. CDR3 length: 15 residues. CDR3 nucleotides: TGTGCCAGCAGCCAAGCTCAGATACCTGCGGGTGAGCAGTTCTTC. Amino acids: CASSQAQIPAGEQFF.